Reported below is one T cell receptor beta chain. The antigen it binds to is not known. Nothing much larger sits one base from this clone, and base qualities are not available. These data belong to a study of cytomegalovirus exposure and HLA in healthy donors (dated by TCRdb to 2017 to 2019). General notes on the study: According to an earlier analysis of 550 to 700 of the donors, about 179 million T cells yielded some 110 million unique TCR beta sequences and about 280 Gb of sequence data. An early release covering 550 to 700 HLA-typed donors comprised about 300 gigabases of sequencing data and some 79 million unique TCR sequences. The genetic ancestry cluster associated with self-reported Caucasian donors included 81% of the roughly 360 genotyped donors. The aim of the study was to test whether cataloging public T cell receptors could identify signatures of past pathogen exposure. Using immunosequencing, the study profiled T cell repertoires from 500 to 800 subjects and related those repertoires to cytomegalovirus serostatus. A separate validation cohort of approximately 130 different subjects was used in addition to the approximately 700-subject first cohort. To predict cytomegalovirus infection status, the study brought together high-throughput TCR immunosequencing, statistical association of individual TCRs with disease status, and machine learning. A later analysis re-examined previously published TCR beta repertoires from several hundred donors and added high-resolution HLA genotyping to investigate patterns of TCR occurrence. Rather than using new phenotypic data, the later analysis identified candidate immune exposures from TCR beta sequences and from how often those sequences occurred across donors. An earlier analysis of approximately 500 of the donors applied high-throughput TCR beta sequencing to assess whether each TCR beta V gene segment acted as functional or pseudogenic. Donor age, sex, ethnicity and CMV serostatus were compiled alongside the repertoire data. A later genetic analysis took genome-wide SNP genotypes for about 55% of the roughly 700 donors and used that subset as a discovery cohort. Every discovery cohort repertoire had been produced on one sequencing platform. Both class I and class II loci were covered by HLA typing, at four-digit resolution. The number of donors typed differed by locus, with about 629-630 for A, B, C, DRB1 and DQB1, more than 500 for DQA1, some 570 for DPA1, and about 450 for DPB1. Because of strong linkage in the cohort, a handful of DR-DQ haplotypes were treated as single units for association and clustering. Across some 400 genotyped donors of the cohort, an average of approximately 200,000 unique TCR beta nucleotide sequences per donor were sequenced, and 15% to 20% of those sequences were non-productive.

The cohort consisted of 650 to 700 healthy bone marrow donors. At the time of sampling, every cohort member was nominally healthy, though immune exposures that went unrecorded were likely present. The donor tested CMV seronegative and was one of the 352 seronegative cohort members. A peripheral blood sample was collected from each donor, and TCR beta sequencing was performed on peripheral blood mononuclear cells. Genomic DNA extraction from the blood cell samples was performed with the Qiagen DNeasy Blood Extraction Kit. Overall study outcomes, separate from this receptor: Linkage disequilibrium might explain the correlated functional status among segregating V segments, but an unknown experimental factor could not be ruled out. In a later analysis, about 17,000 TCR beta sequences were associated with specific HLA alleles at a false discovery rate of 0.05. A few of the identified cytomegalovirus-associated TCR beta chains were confirmed in vitro to be specific for cytomegalovirus antigens. According to a later analysis, parvovirus B19, influenza, CMV and Epstein-Barr virus appeared linked to several top co-occurrence clusters. When HLA alleles, especially DR and DQ, strongly co-occurred, attributing TCR associations to individual alleles was difficult. According to the authors, the approach could potentially be generalized to other disease states and immunological phenotypes. An association between a missense DCLRE1C variant and V-gene and J-gene trimming of TCR beta chains was found in a later genetic analysis and replicated in an independent cohort. Because some donors lacked HLA typing at each locus, the association tests relied only on the typed subset. The only immune exposure information available for the cohort was CMV serostatus. In a later analysis, TCR association rates were found to vary across HLA loci, with the most associated TCRs seen for DRB1 alleles and the fewest for HLA-C alleles. Broadly in line with IMGT annotations, most TCR beta V segments showed up in productive rearrangements about 90% or about 30% of the time in an earlier analysis of several hundred of the donors. Only TCR beta chains were sequenced in this cohort, and the absence of alpha or paired-chain data limited detectable features. Because counts were too low, about 18 rarely observed V segments, including chromosome 9 orphons, were excluded from the earlier analysis of a few hundred of the donors. A further reported finding was that TCR beta sequences accurately predicted the HLA-A and HLA-B alleles for most subjects in the first cohort. In the study, roughly 160 TCR beta chains were listed as associated with cytomegalovirus. A group of highly shared sequence variants was considered likely to be a technical artifact of the sequencing pipeline. The classifier was reported to diagnose cytomegalovirus status with high specificity and sensitivity in both the original and validation cohorts. Presence/absence analyses assumed roughly uniform sequencing depth across donors, an assumption that may not hold. Most TCR sequences were observed very rarely across donors, whereas some public TCRs were present in many individuals. A later genetic analysis reported fewer N-insertions in productive TCRs among donors in an Asian-associated ancestry cluster than the roughly 640-donor mean. According to a later analysis, most CMV-associated TCR beta chains appeared to be HLA-restricted, and the HLA associations seemed to be driven largely by CMV exposure. In a later analysis, HLA-associated TCR beta chains showed more clonal expansion and lower generation probabilities than non-associated chains that were equally common.

To prepare the library, the immunoSEQ multiplex PCR assay was applied. For the multiplex PCR, a mixture combining 60 forward primers for TCR Vbeta segments and 13 reverse primers for TCR Jbeta segments was used. A multiplex PCR assay on genomic DNA amplified the CDR3 region of rearranged TCR beta genes. On the Illumina HiSeq System, the amplified TCR beta libraries were sequenced as 87-base-pair reads. Concerning the study's data processing: A later analysis counted about 82 million unique TCR beta chains across the 666 repertoires, and 9.5 million to 11 million of these chains were shared by at least two donors. A nearest-neighbor algorithm error-corrected the raw reads and collapsed the reads into unique sequences, merging closely related sequences to remove PCR and sequencing errors. To assign V, D and J gene segments, CDR3 sequences were aligned to IMGT reference sequences. For a sequence to be retained, a match of at least six nucleotides to both a V gene segment and a J gene segment was required. A rearrangement counted as productive if the CDR3 had no stop codons and remained in frame with V and J, and every other rearrangement counted as non-productive. CDR3 was defined according to IMGT convention as the region running from the second conserved V-encoded cysteine to the conserved J-encoded phenylalanine. In an earlier analysis of roughly 580 of the donors, sequences lacking an unambiguous match to a single V gene segment were excluded. An earlier analysis of 500 to 600 of the donors classified V segments as functional when productive rearrangements were above 56.7% and as segregating when the standard deviation between donors was above 5%. To diagnose cytomegalovirus status from the catalog of TCR beta chain sequences, a statistical classification framework was built. In a later analysis, TCR nucleotide sequences were compared against IMGT/GENE-DB human TR gene sequences so that V and J genes could be assigned. In a later analysis, CDR3 sequences and most-parsimonious VDJ recombination scenarios were assigned using the TCRdist pipeline. In a later analysis, each TCR beta chain was defined by its CDR3 amino acid sequence together with its V-gene family, and reads without a unique V-gene family were excluded. As a way to deal with suspected cross-contamination and a sequencing artifact, a later analysis dropped approximately 570 nucleotide sequences that were highly shared and had low generation probability. In a later analysis, a clonal expansion index for each public chain was calculated from normalized within-repertoire ranks of inferred template counts. In a later analysis, generation probabilities were computed using a VDJ recombination model fitted to out-of-frame rearrangements, and the results were checked against IGoR. Hypergeometric tests were used in a later analysis to score TCR-TCR, TCR-HLA and TCR-CMV co-occurrence, with a repertoire-size bias correction applied to the TCR pairs. To estimate false discovery rates, a later analysis permuted the HLA or CMV assignments 20 times. A later analysis grouped co-occurring TCRs with DBSCAN, adding TCRdist sequence similarity when clustering within HLA-allele-positive subsets. For co-occurrence clustering, repertoires with fewer than 30,000 or more than 120,000 public chains were excluded, along with about five repertoires with anomalous nucleotide sharing. Sourced from immuneACCESS, this table was stored by TCRdb with only in-frame sequences that have V and J called. A share of the clones is absent; for the studies checked, an unresolved V gene accounts for under half, and the remainder has no known explanation. V and J calls and clone size are those listed in that table; D and trimming were worked out from the DNA. The sample records about 220,000 clones, approximately 70% of which are singletons. The ten largest make up under 2% of the sample.

This sequence originates from a woman aged 25 to 39 in good health and CMV-seronegative. Sequencing was carried out using PBMCs.

The CDR3 sequence is CAWSSLSSYNEQFF. The sequenced DNA: TGTGCCTGGTCCTCCTTGAGCTCCTACAATGAGCAGTTCTTC. This chain is built from TRBV30 and TRBJ2-1; no D gene can be assigned with confidence. The germline V gene (reference sequence) provides CDR1 GTSNPN and CDR2 SVGIG. The junction shows trimming of 5 bases on V and 0 bases on J, plus 11 bases between the germline ends. Reading from cysteine to phenylalanine, the CDR3 counts 14 amino acids. Of all the DNA, just the CDR3 is kept, 42 bases in frame from base 1.